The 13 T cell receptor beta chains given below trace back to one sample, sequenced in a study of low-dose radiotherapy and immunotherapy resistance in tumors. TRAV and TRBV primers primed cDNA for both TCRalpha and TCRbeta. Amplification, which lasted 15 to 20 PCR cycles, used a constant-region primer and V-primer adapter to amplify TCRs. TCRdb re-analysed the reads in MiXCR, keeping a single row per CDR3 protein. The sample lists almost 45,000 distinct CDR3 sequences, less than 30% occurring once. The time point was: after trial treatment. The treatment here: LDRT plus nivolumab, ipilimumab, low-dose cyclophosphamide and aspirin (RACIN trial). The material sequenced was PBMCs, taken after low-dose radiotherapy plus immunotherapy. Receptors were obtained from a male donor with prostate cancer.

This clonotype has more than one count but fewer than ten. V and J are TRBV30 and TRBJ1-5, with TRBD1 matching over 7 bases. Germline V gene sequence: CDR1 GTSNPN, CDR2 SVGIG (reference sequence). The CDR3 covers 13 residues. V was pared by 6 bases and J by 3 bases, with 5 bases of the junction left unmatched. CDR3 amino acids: CACTGQLNQPQHF. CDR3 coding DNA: TGTGCCTGTACGGGACAGCTCAATCAGCCCCAGCATTTT.

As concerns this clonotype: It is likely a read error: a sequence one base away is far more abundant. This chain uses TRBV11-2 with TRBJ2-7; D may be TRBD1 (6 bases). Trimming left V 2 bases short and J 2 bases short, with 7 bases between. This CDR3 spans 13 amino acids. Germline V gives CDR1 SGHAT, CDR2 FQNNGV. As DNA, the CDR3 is TGTGCCAGCAGCTTACAGGGGACCTACGAGCAGTACTTC. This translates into CASSLQGTYEQYF. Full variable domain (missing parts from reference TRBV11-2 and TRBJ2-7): EAGVAQSPRYKIIEKRQSVAFWCNPISGHATLYWYQQILGQGPKLLIQFQNNGVVDDSQLPKDRFSAERLKGVDSTLKIQPAKLEDSAVYLCASSLQGTYEQYFGPGTRLTVT.

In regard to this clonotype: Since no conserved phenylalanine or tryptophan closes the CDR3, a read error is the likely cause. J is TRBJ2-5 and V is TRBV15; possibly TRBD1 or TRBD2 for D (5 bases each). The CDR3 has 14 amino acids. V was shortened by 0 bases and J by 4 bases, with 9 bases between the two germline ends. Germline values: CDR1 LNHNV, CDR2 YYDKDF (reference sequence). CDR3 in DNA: TGTGCCACCAGCAGAGATCAGGGAGCAGAGACCCAGTACTAC. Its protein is CATSRDQGAETQYY.

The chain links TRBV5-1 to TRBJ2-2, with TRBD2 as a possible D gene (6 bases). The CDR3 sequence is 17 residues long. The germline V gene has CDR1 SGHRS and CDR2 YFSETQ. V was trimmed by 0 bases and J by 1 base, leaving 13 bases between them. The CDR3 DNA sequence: TGCGCCAGCAGCTTGGGTAGCGGCCCGAAGAACACCGGGGAGCTGTTTTTT. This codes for CASSLGSGPKNTGELFF.

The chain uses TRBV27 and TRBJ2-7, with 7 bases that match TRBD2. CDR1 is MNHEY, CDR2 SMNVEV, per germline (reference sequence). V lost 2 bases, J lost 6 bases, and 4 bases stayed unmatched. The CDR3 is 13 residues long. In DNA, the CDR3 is TGTGCCAGCAGTTTACAGGCGGGAGCCGAGCAGTACTTC. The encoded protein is CASSLQAGAEQYF.

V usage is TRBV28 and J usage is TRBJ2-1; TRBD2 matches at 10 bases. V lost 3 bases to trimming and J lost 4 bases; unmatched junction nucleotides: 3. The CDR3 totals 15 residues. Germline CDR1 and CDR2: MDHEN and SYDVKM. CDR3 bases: TGTGCCAGCAGTTTCACTAGCGGGGTTTACAATGAGCAGTTCTTC. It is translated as CASSFTSGVYNEQFF. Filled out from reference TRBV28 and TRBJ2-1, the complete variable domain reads DVKVTQSSRYLVKRTGEKVFLECVQDMDHENMFWYRQDPGLGLRLIYFSYDVKMKEKGDIPEGYSVSREKKERFSLILESASTNQTSMYLCASSFTSGVYNEQFFGPGTRLTVL.

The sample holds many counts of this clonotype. The CDR3 is CASRPDGNYGYTF. The DNA of the CDR3 is TGTGCCAGCAGGCCTGACGGAAACTATGGCTACACCTTC. This chain connects TRBV6-1 to TRBJ1-2; D is uncertain. Trimming shortened V by 6 bases and J by 2 bases, and 10 bases separated the two germline ends. The CDR3 runs to 13 residues. Germline V gives CDR1 MNHNS, CDR2 SASEGT.

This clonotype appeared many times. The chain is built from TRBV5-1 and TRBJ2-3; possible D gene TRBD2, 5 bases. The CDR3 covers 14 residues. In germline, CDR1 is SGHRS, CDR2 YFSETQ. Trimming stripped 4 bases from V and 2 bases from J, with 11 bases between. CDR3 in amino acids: CASSPGSTTDTQYF. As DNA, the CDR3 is TGCGCCAGCAGCCCGGGAAGCACCACAGATACGCAGTATTTT.

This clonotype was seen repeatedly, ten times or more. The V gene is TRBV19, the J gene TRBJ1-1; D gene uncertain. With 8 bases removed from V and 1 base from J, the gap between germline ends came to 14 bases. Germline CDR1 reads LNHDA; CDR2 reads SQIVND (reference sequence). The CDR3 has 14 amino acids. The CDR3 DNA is TGTGCCAGTGGAGCGTGGCAGGCGAACACTGAAGCTTTCTTT. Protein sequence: CASGAWQANTEAFF.

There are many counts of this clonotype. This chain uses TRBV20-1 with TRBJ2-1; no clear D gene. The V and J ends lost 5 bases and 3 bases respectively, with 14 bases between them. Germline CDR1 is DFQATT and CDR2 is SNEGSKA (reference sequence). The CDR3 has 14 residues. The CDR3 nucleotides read TGCAGTGCTCCCCGGACGGAAGGCTACAATGAGCAGTTCTTC. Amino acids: CSAPRTEGYNEQFF.

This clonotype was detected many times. CDR3 region: CASSTHPTGRNEKLFF. The CDR3 nucleotides are TGTGCCAGCAGTACCCACCCGACAGGGAGGAATGAAAAACTGTTTTTT. The chain has TRBV6-5 and TRBJ1-4, with TRBD1 matching over 7 bases. Germline V gene sequence: CDR1 MNHEY, CDR2 SVGAGI. V trimming: 5 bases; J trimming: 5 bases; junction bases outside the gene matches: 11. This CDR3 is 16 amino acids long.

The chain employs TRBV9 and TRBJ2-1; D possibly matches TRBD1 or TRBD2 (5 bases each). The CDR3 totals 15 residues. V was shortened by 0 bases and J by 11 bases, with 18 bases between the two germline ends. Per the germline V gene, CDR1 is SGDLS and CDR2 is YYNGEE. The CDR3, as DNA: TGTGCCAGCAGCGTAGCGGCTCTTCCCGAGGGGCAGCAGTTCTTC. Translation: CASSVAALPEGQQFF.

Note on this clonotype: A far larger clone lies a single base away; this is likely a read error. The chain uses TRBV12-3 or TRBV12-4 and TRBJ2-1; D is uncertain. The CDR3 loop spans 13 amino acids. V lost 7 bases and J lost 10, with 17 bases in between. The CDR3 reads CASKLGSTYEQFF. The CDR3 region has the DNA TGTGCCAGCAAGTTGGGGTCTACCTACGAGCAGTTCTTC.